These 27 T cell receptor beta chains were all obtained from the same sample, sequenced in a study of T-cell memory formation after mild COVID-19. A single record per CDR3 protein comes from TCRdb applying MiXCR to the 5' RACE reads. The data hold some 150,000 distinct CDR3 sequences, with roughly a fifth observed a single time. Sequenced sample: PBMCs or a T cell subset sorted from them (not recorded which). These receptor sequences come from an adult woman who had mild COVID-19 (a few samples of this study predate the infection). Cell type and time point are not known.

This clonotype appeared a single time. The chain couples TRBV5-1 to TRBJ2-2, with 7 positions matching TRBD2. J was trimmed by 4 bases and V by 5 bases; bases with no gene match: 8. The CDR3 sequence is 15 residues long. Germline V lookup: CDR1 SGHRS, CDR2 YFSETQ. CDR3 region: CASRPAGMGTGELFF. In DNA form, the CDR3 reads TGCGCCAGCAGACCAGCGGGGATGGGCACCGGGGAGCTGTTTTTT.

In its sample, this clonotype was seen a few times. The chain couples TRBV12-3 or TRBV12-4 to TRBJ1-1; D perhaps matches TRBD1 (5 bases). This CDR3 has 12 amino acids. V lost 8 bases to trimming and J lost 3 bases, with 10 bases between them. CDR3 protein: CASRTQDTEAFF. Here the CDR3 DNA reads TGTGCCAGCCGAACACAGGACACTGAAGCTTTCTTT.

This clonotype occurred a few times. The J gene is TRBJ2-1, the V gene TRBV7-2; D not certain. Trimming left V 2 bases short and J 2 bases short, with 7 bases between. The CDR3 extends over 14 amino acids. Germline V CDR1 and CDR2: SGHTA, FQGNSA. The CDR3 DNA reads as TGTGCCAGCAGCTTATATGGCGCCTACAATGAGCAGTTCTTC. Its protein product is CASSLYGAYNEQFF.

The V gene is TRBV5-5, the J gene TRBJ1-1, with TRBD1 matching 8 bases. This CDR3 is 16 amino acids long. V was clipped by 0 bases and J by 3 bases; unmatched bases: 7. Germline V gene lookup returns CDR1 SGHKS and CDR2 YYEKEE (reference sequence). The CDR3 DNA reads as TGTGCCAGCAGCTTGGGGCCCGGGACAGGCTACACTGAAGCTTTCTTT. Amino acids: CASSLGPGTGYTEAFF.

This clonotype was found a few times. The chain is built from TRBV19 and TRBJ1-1; D perhaps matches TRBD1 (5 bases). The CDR3 totals 14 residues. From germline, CDR1 is LNHDA and CDR2 SQIVND (reference sequence). Trimming pared 5 bases from V and 0 bases from J, leaving 10 bases between. CDR3 bases: TGTGCCAGTAGTGGGACGGGGCTGAACACTGAAGCTTTCTTT. Protein product: CASSGTGLNTEAFF.

The chain uses TRBV7-2 and TRBJ2-1; D is perhaps TRBD2 (6 bases). The CDR3 runs to 14 residues. CDR1 SGHTA and CDR2 FQGNSA come from the germline V gene. Trimming took 6 bases from V and 13 from J, leaving 22 bases between them. The CDR3 DNA is TGTGCCAGCAGTCCATCCCAGACTAGTCCCATTCAGTTCTTC. This gives the protein CASSPSQTSPIQFF.

This clonotype was seen a single time. The chain uses TRBV6-5 and TRBJ1-2; perhaps TRBD1 as D (5 bases). Per germline, CDR1 MNHEY and CDR2 SVGAGI. V lost 6 bases, J lost 6 bases, and 14 bases lay in between. This CDR3 contains 13 residues. In DNA, the CDR3 is TGTGCCAGCAGGCCCCCCAGGGTACATGGCTACACCTTC. Protein sequence: CASRPPRVHGYTF.

The chain recombines TRBV9 with TRBJ2-5, with D perhaps TRBD1 (5 bases). V was pared by 0 bases and J by 2 bases, with 8 bases between. In germline, CDR1 is SGDLS, CDR2 YYNGEE. The CDR3 extends over 14 amino acids. In DNA, the CDR3 is TGTGCCAGCAGCGTAGGCAGGGCGCAAGAGACCCAGTACTTC. Residues: CASSVGRAQETQYF.

This clonotype has only a few counts. CDR3 DNA: TGTGCCAGCAGCTTCTACTCTAACATGGGACAGGGGGCACGCCGCTCGGCAAACACTGAAGCTTTCTTT. Translation gives CASSFYSNMGQGARRSANTEAFF. The J gene is TRBJ1-1, the V gene TRBV7-8; 12 bases map to TRBD1. The J segment lost 2 bases and the V segment lost 3 bases, leaving 25 bases of the junction unmatched. This CDR3 contains 23 residues. Germline V gene lookup returns CDR1 SGHVS and CDR2 FQNEAQ.

The chain is built from TRBV6-2 or TRBV6-3 and TRBJ1-2, with TRBD1 matching 7 bases. The CDR3 is 13 residues long. J gave up 7 bases and V 6 bases, and 8 bases lay outside the gene matches. CDR1 is MNHEY and CDR2 is SVGEGT in the germline V gene. CDR3 nucleotides: TGTGCCAGCAGCCGTACTACAGGGGCTGGCTACACCTTC. Protein sequence: CASSRTTGAGYTF.

The V and J genes are TRBV11-1 and TRBJ2-1; D uncertain. CDR1 is SGHAT and CDR2 is FQDESV in the germline V gene (reference sequence). V lost 5 bases, J lost 12 bases, and 17 bases lay in between. The CDR3 totals 13 residues. CDR3 protein: CASSPSLGIGQFF. The CDR3 DNA is TGTGCCAGCAGCCCAAGTTTGGGGATTGGGCAGTTCTTC.

This clonotype was seen a few times. This sequence joins TRBV12-3 or TRBV12-4 and TRBJ2-7; maybe TRBD1 (6 bases). This CDR3 spans 13 amino acids. V lost 6 bases, J lost 5 bases, and 14 bases lay in between. The CDR3 DNA sequence: TGTGCCAGCAGACCAACAGGGAGCCACGAGCAGTACTTC. Its protein product is CASRPTGSHEQYF.

The J gene is TRBJ2-1, the V gene TRBV28; D assignment may be TRBD1 or TRBD2 (6 bases each). The CDR3 totals 15 residues. V gave up 4 bases and J gave up 8 bases, with 18 bases separating them. Germline loops: CDR1 MDHEN, CDR2 SYDVKM. The CDR3 protein is CASSSRAVGGYEQFF. CDR3 sequence (DNA): TGTGCCAGCAGTTCTAGAGCGGTGGGGGGCTATGAGCAGTTCTTC.

The rearrangement uses TRBV29-1 and TRBJ2-3; D unresolved. This CDR3 is 13 amino acids long. V lost 5 bases, J lost 0 bases, and 9 bases lay in between. The germline V gene encodes CDR1 SQVTM and CDR2 ANQGSEA. CDR3 loop: CSVHRDSTDTQYF. CDR3 bases: TGCAGCGTTCACCGCGATAGCACAGATACGCAGTATTTT.

The V gene is TRBV11-2, the J gene TRBJ2-3, with no clear D. In germline, CDR1 is SGHAT, CDR2 FQNNGV. Between the trimmed V and J ends, which lost 4 bases and 3 bases, there was a span of 11 bases. The CDR3 is 14 amino acids. The CDR3 DNA reads TGTGCCAGCAGCTCCTCCATGCGGACAGATACGCAGTATTTT. Residues: CASSSSMRTDTQYF.

The rearrangement joins TRBV4-1 to TRBJ2-2; D gene uncertain. CDR3 length equals 14 residues. V lost 1 base and J 7 bases, leaving 10 bases between the germline ends. Germline values: CDR1 MGHRA, CDR2 YSYEKL. The CDR3 region is CASSQGINDGELFF. The CDR3 nucleotides read TGCGCCAGCAGCCAAGGGATTAATGACGGGGAGCTGTTTTTT.

CDR3 bases: TGTGCCAGCAGCTTACCTGGACAGGTCAAAAACATTCAGTACTTC. It is translated as CASSLPGQVKNIQYF. V and J are TRBV5-6 and TRBJ2-4, with TRBD1 identical over 7 bases. Germline V lookup: CDR1 SGHDT, CDR2 YYEEEE. Losses at the gene ends were 2 bases for V and 3 bases for J; bases not matched to a gene: 5. CDR3 length: 15 amino acids.

This clonotype was recorded a few times. V usage is TRBV20-1 and J usage is TRBJ1-2; weak D call: TRBD1 (6 bases). The CDR3 totals 13 residues. CDR1 DFQATT and CDR2 SNEGSKA come from the germline V gene (reference sequence). V was clipped by 7 bases and J by 5 bases, with 17 bases between them. CDR3: CSVREGGRYGYTF. CDR3 sequence (DNA): TGCAGTGTCCGGGAAGGGGGGAGGTATGGCTACACCTTC.

This clonotype was counted only a few times. The V call is TRBV18, the J call TRBJ2-1, with 8 positions matching TRBD1. With V trimmed by 3 bases and J by 0 bases, 10 bases remained unmatched. The CDR3 sequence is 18 residues long. Germline lookup yields CDR1 KGHSH and CDR2 LQKENI. The CDR3 loop is CASSPFPPGQGSYNEQFF. The CDR3 DNA reads as TGTGCCAGCTCACCGTTCCCCCCCGGACAGGGCTCCTACAATGAGCAGTTCTTC.

V and J are TRBV9 and TRBJ2-3, with TRBD2 identical over 9 bases. The V gene end was trimmed by 4 bases and the J gene end by 2 bases; junction bases not matched to a gene: 5. From germline, CDR1 is SGDLS and CDR2 YYNGEE. The CDR3 is made up of 15 amino acids. The CDR3, as DNA: TGTGCCAGCAGCCTCTTAGCGGGAGCCACAGATACGCAGTATTTT. Protein: CASSLLAGATDTQYF.

In this sample, this clonotype turned up many times. This chain connects TRBV7-2 to TRBJ2-1; no firm D call. Deletions cut 5 bases from V and 1 base from J, with 12 bases between. Germline V gives CDR1 SGHTA, CDR2 FQGNSA. This CDR3 region has 15 residues. The CDR3 DNA is TGTGCCAGCAGCCCTCGACCAATATCCTACAATGAGCAGTTCTTC. It specifies CASSPRPISYNEQFF.

This clonotype occurred a few times. This sequence joins TRBV5-4 and TRBJ1-1; D remains unclear. Germline-derived CDR1 and CDR2 are SGHNT and YYREEE (reference sequence). Deletions cut 6 bases from V and 5 bases from J, with 20 bases between. The CDR3 length is 15 residues. This CDR3 reads CASTRQEGSKTEAFF. CDR3 nucleotide sequence: TGTGCCAGCACCCGCCAGGAGGGCTCTAAGACTGAAGCTTTCTTT.

The chain employs TRBV12-3 or TRBV12-4 and TRBJ1-6, with D possibly being TRBD1 (6 bases). Trimming removed 6 bases at V and 5 bases at J, with 14 bases between. The CDR3 consists of 15 residues. CDR3: CASSLWGADNSPLHF. CDR3 sequence (DNA): TGTGCCAGCAGCCTCTGGGGGGCGGATAATTCACCCCTCCACTTT.

This rearrangement joins TRBV6-2 or TRBV6-3 to TRBJ1-1, with D maybe TRBD1 (6 bases). Trimming removed 2 bases at V and 8 bases at J, with 6 bases between. The CDR3 has 11 residues. Germline V gene data show CDR1 as MNHEY and CDR2 as SVGEGT. This CDR3 reads CASSYDREAFF. As DNA, the CDR3 is TGTGCCAGCAGTTACGACAGGGAAGCTTTCTTT.

This clonotype was seen only a few times. The V gene is TRBV4-1, the J gene TRBJ2-3; D could derive from TRBD1 or TRBD2 (5 bases each). Germline assignment: CDR1 MGHRA and CDR2 YSYEKL. The CDR3 runs 16 residues. The V end lost 4 bases, the J end lost 1 base, and 15 bases lay between the germline ends. CDR3 protein: CASSPMGPIGTDTQYF. CDR3 nucleotides: TGCGCCAGCAGCCCGATGGGACCGATAGGCACAGATACGCAGTATTTT.

This clonotype was counted a single time. This chain connects TRBV6-5 to TRBJ2-1, with D unclear. Germline CDR1 and CDR2: MNHEY and SVGAGI. This CDR3 has 15 amino acids. Between the trimmed V and J ends, which lost 5 bases and 4 bases, there was a span of 15 bases. Here the CDR3 reads CASSLTAMGYNEQFF. CDR3 in DNA: TGTGCCAGCAGTCTAACGGCCATGGGGTACAATGAGCAGTTCTTC.

This clonotype has just a few counts. This rearrangement joins TRBV5-1 to TRBJ1-5; 8 bases are shared with TRBD1. Germline values: CDR1 SGHRS, CDR2 YFSETQ. The junction had 6 bases not matched to a gene; V was cut back by 0 bases and J by 7 bases. The CDR3 extends over 15 amino acids. CDR3 nucleotide sequence: TGCGCCAGCAGCTTGGGGCAGGGGGCGAGCCAGCCCCAGCATTTT. It translates to CASSLGQGASQPQHF.